Each of the 3 T cell receptor beta chains below was sequenced from the same sample in a study of blood T cell repertoires in COVID-19. TCRdb's table, derived via immunoSEQ multiplex PCR, lists solely in-frame clones and lacks some. The repertoire includes approximately 150,000 clones, 80% of them detected once, and 3.5% to 4% sits in the top ten. Sequencing input: peripheral blood. The receptors here all came from a man between 65 and 85 years old who had recovered from COVID-19.

The chain carries TRBV18 and TRBJ2-3; tentative D call: TRBD1 (6 bases). This CDR3 comprises 15 residues. Germline values: CDR1 KGHSH, CDR2 LQKENI. V dropped 6 bases and J dropped 2 bases, with 15 bases sitting between them. CDR3 sequence: CASSLLGQLTDTQYF. The CDR3 bases are TGTGCCAGCTCGCTACTCGGACAGCTCACAGATACGCAGTATTTT. Variable domain in full (rest from reference TRBV18 and TRBJ2-3): NAGVMQNPRHLVRRRGQEARLRCSPMKGHSHVYWYRQLPEEGLKFMVYLQKENIIDESGMPKERFSAEFPKEGPSILRIQQVVRGDSAAYFCASSLLGQLTDTQYFGPGTRLTVL.

This clone was detected a few times. The CDR3 sequence: CASSLVGAGYGYTF. The CDR3, as DNA: TGTGCCAGCAGCCTAGTGGGGGCTGGCTATGGCTACACCTTC. The V and J genes are TRBV7-9 and TRBJ1-2; a possible D gene is TRBD1 (6 bases). Germline V lookup: CDR1 SEHNR, CDR2 FQNEAQ (reference sequence). The length of the CDR3 is 14 residues. V gave up 5 bases and J gave up 4 bases, with 14 bases separating them.

The rearrangement uses TRBV11-3 and TRBJ2-3; D uncertain. Between the trimmed V and J ends, which lost 4 bases and 5 bases, there was a span of 10 bases. The CDR3 consists of 13 residues. Looked up from germline, CDR1 is SGHNT and CDR2 is YENEEA. CDR3 residues: CASSSEARDTQYF. CDR3 DNA sequence: TGTGCCAGCAGCTCCGAAGCGAGAGATACGCAGTATTTT. The full variable domain, rest sourced from reference TRBV11-3 and TRBJ2-3, is EAGVVQSPRYKIIEKKQPVAFWCNPISGHNTLYWYLQNLGQGPELLIRYENEEAVDDSQLPKDRFSAERLKGVDSTLKIQPAELGDSAVYLCASSSEARDTQYFGPGTRLTVL.